The entry below describes one TCR beta chain. The germline gene is not matched at one end of the junction; a read error may be the cause. Researchers report isolating at least 6.5 million PBMCs per sample. The data derive from a study of blood T cells in healthy people across ages. This CDR3 region has 14 residues. CDR1 is WSHSY and CDR2 is SAAADI in the germline V gene. For the second PCR, which ran for about 7 to 12 cycles, a sample-barcoded 5' primer and a J-beta primer mix were used. Via MiXCR, TCRdb re-called the 5' RACE reads, giving one row per CDR3 protein. This sample carries about 1.6 million distinct CDR3 sequences, 30% to 35% of them seen once, and the ten largest clones take around 11%.

Input material: blood. The genes are TRBV10-2 and TRBJ2-5; 7 bases align to TRBD1. The receptor was isolated from a woman between 25 and 40 years old in good health. The CDR3 loop reads CASSHEGARESQYF. CDR3 DNA: TGCGCCAGCAGCCACGAGGGGGCTCGAGAGTCCCAGTACTTC.